Below are 9 T cell receptor beta chains sequenced from a single sample in a study of T cell changes during pregnancy in multiple sclerosis. Profiling relied on immunoSEQ multiplex PCR, and the TCRdb table lists in-frame clones only, not all of them. The sample consists of 42,000 or so clones, around 92% of them appearing once. The sequencing used CD8+ T cells from peripheral blood mononuclear cells, collected in the third trimester of pregnancy. The receptor set was obtained from a female donor with multiple sclerosis, enrolled in a pregnancy study.

The gene calls are TRBV15 and TRBJ2-7; D gene ambiguous. The germline V gene encodes CDR1 LNHNV and CDR2 YYDKDF (reference sequence). Trimming stripped 4 bases from V and 0 bases from J, with 16 bases between. This CDR3 contains 16 residues. Written as DNA, the CDR3 is TGTGCCACCAGCACGGGTAAATTTCGAGACTCCTACGAGCAGTACTTC. As protein: CATSTGKFRDSYEQYF.

The chain uses TRBV30 and TRBJ2-7; the D gene is possibly TRBD2 (6 bases). The CDR3 is made up of 13 amino acids. CDR1 is GTSNPN and CDR2 is SVGIG in the germline V gene (reference sequence). The ends were cut back, 0 bases at V and 1 base at J, with 7 bases in the middle. CDR3 bases: TGTGCCTGGAGTGTGGACTATTCCTACGAGCAGTACTTC. This gives the protein CAWSVDYSYEQYF.

The chain has TRBV6-6 and TRBJ2-1, with 7 bases identical to TRBD2. Germline assignment: CDR1 MNHNY and CDR2 SVGAGI (reference sequence). V dropped 6 bases and J dropped 4; count of bases not matched to a gene: 9. The CDR3 is 15 amino acids. CDR3 protein: CASRSASGPYNEQFF. As DNA, the CDR3 is TGTGCCAGCAGATCCGCTAGCGGCCCTTACAATGAGCAGTTCTTC.

The chain links TRBV5-5 to TRBJ2-1, with D perhaps TRBD1 (6 bases). The CDR3 is made up of 14 amino acids. Trimming took off 8 bases at V and 7 bases at J, with 19 bases between the two ends. CDR1 is SGHKS, CDR2 YYEKEE, per germline (reference sequence). This CDR3 is CASPGATLGNEQFF. DNA of the CDR3: TGTGCCAGTCCAGGGGCTACTCTGGGAAATGAGCAGTTCTTC.

V gene TRBV27 combines with J gene TRBJ2-1; a weak D match, TRBD2 (6 bases). CDR3 length: 14 residues. Deletions cut 4 bases from V and 4 bases from J, with 11 bases between. Germline CDR1 reads MNHEY; CDR2 reads SMNVEV (reference sequence). In DNA form, the CDR3 reads TGTGCCAGCAGTTGGGCTAGCGCGTACAATGAGCAGTTCTTC. Protein sequence: CASSWASAYNEQFF.

Here the CDR3 reads CASSQIERRNTDTQYF. The CDR3 DNA follows: TGCGCCAGCAGCCAGATCGAGCGGCGAAACACAGATACGCAGTATTTT. V usage is TRBV4-1 and J usage is TRBJ2-3, with a tentative D call TRBD2 (5 bases). V was shortened by 3 bases and J by 2 bases, with 15 bases between the two germline ends. CDR1 and CDR2 (germline): MGHRA, YSYEKL. The CDR3 has 16 residues.

This chain connects TRBV2 to TRBJ1-5; 7 positions agree with TRBD1. Germline CDR1 SNHLY, CDR2 FYNNEI. Trimming removed 4 bases from V and 4 bases from J; junction bases left unmatched: 7. There are 15 residues in the CDR3. The CDR3 is CASSVVAGGNQPQHF. Written as DNA, the CDR3 is TGTGCCAGCAGTGTCGTGGCAGGGGGGAATCAGCCCCAGCATTTT.

The chain uses TRBV28 and TRBJ1-2; D is possibly TRBD1 (5 bases). V lost 4 bases to trimming and J lost 5 bases, with 8 bases between them. The CDR3 length is 12 residues. Germline V lookup: CDR1 MDHEN, CDR2 SYDVKM. In nucleotides, the CDR3 is TGTGCCAGCAGTTCAGGGCCTTATGGCTACACCTTC. Its protein product is CASSSGPYGYTF.

This rearrangement joins TRBV9 to TRBJ2-7, with D maybe TRBD2 (5 bases). The CDR3 contains 13 residues. The germline V and J ends were trimmed by 2 bases and 0 bases, with 6 bases remaining between them. Germline CDR1 and CDR2: SGDLS and YYNGEE. CDR3 in amino acids: CASSVGNSYEQYF. Written as DNA, the CDR3 is TGTGCCAGCAGCGTCGGGAACTCCTACGAGCAGTACTTC.